This T cell receptor beta chain derives from a study of vaccination and CD4 T cells after COVID-19. Study-wide background: Median time from COVID diagnosis to post-COVID sampling was over 85 days (35 to 161). Stimulation used overlapping spike peptides from SARS-CoV-2, HCoV-NL63, HCoV-OC43 and HCoV-229E. Study-wide findings and caveats: The study found median SARS-CoV-2-reactive clonotypes rising from 21 to 38, not significantly.

The CDR3 spans 13 residues. From germline, CDR1 is MNHEY and CDR2 SMNVEV (reference sequence). V gave up 5 bases and J gave up 8 bases, with 10 bases separating them. Treatment: roughly 11-day PBMC culture with coronavirus spike peptide pools or control peptides (ViraFEST assay). Scientists ran DNA taken from cultured CD4+ T cells through the Oncomine TCR Beta short-read assay for sequencing. TCRdb re-called the PCR reads through MiXCR, storing one row per CDR3 protein. The sample carries 7,000 to 9,000 distinct CDR3 sequences, around 63% recorded once. The table lists this clonotype with a few counts. Antigen: not known.

The chain is built from TRBV27 and TRBJ1-6, with a possible D match to TRBD1 (6 bases). The sequenced sample consisted of CD4+ T cells from blood, cultured in vitro. The clonotype was recovered from a human donor who had recovered from COVID-19. The CDR3 DNA is TGTGCCAGCAGTGACAGGAATGATTCACCCCTCCACTTT. The encoded protein is CASSDRNDSPLHF.